Following are 32 T cell receptor beta chains from one sample sequenced in a study of metastatic and nonmetastatic thyroid tumors. With MiXCR, TCRdb called clones anew from the PCR reads. The table records about 64,000 clones, around 16% of them present only once. Prior to thyroid surgery, none of the patients had received any treatment. Material: blood. The receptors were gathered from a male donor with papillary thyroid cancer or a benign thyroid nodule (not recorded which). Some clones in this sample may be carry-over from other donors' samples.

This clone occurred many times. This chain joins TRBV28 and TRBJ2-7; TRBD1 matches 7 bases. Germline V gene data show CDR1 as MDHEN and CDR2 as SYDVKM. J was trimmed by 0 bases and V by 6 bases; bases with no gene match: 5. The CDR3 is 14 residues long. The CDR3 loop reads CASRLTGSSYEQYF. The CDR3 DNA follows: TGTGCCAGCAGGCTGACAGGGAGCTCCTACGAGCAGTACTTC.

This clone is categorized as medium-sized. The rearrangement links TRBV6-5 to TRBJ2-2, with 7 nucleotides matching TRBD1. CDR1 is MNHEY, CDR2 SVGAGI, per germline. The junction had 5 bases not matched to a gene; V was cut back by 2 bases and J by 2 bases. The CDR3 runs 16 residues. The CDR3 nucleotides are TGTGCCAGCAGTTACGCCGGGACAGAAAACACCGGGGAGCTGTTTTTT. This gives the protein CASSYAGTENTGELFF.

The chain links TRBV30 to TRBJ2-2, with 10 bases that match TRBD2. Germline V lookup: CDR1 GTSNPN, CDR2 SVGIG (reference sequence). There are 14 residues in the CDR3. Losses at the gene ends were 3 bases for V and 9 bases for J; bases not matched to a gene: 7. CDR3: CAWSQGTSVRELFF. DNA for the CDR3: TGTGCCTGGAGCCAAGGGACTAGCGTTAGGGAGCTGTTTTTT.

This clone was counted at least ten times. The gene calls are TRBV7-3 and TRBJ2-3; weak D call: TRBD1 (5 bases). Germline CDR1 SGHTA, CDR2 FQGTGA. The CDR3 sequence is 13 residues long. Deletions cut 2 bases from V and 6 bases from J, with 9 bases between. For the CDR3, the DNA is TGTGCCAGCAGCTTAGGGGCCCCTGATACGCAGTATTTT. Residues: CASSLGAPDTQYF. The full variable domain, its missing parts supplied by reference TRBV7-3 and TRBJ2-3, is GAGVSQTPSNKVTEKGKYVELRCDPISGHTALYWYRQSLGQGPEFLIYFQGTGAADDSGLPNDRFFAVRPEGSVSTLKIQRTERGDSAVYLCASSLGAPDTQYFGPGTRLTVL.

In DNA, the CDR3 is TGTGCCAGCAGCCCCAGAGCGGGGATGGGGTACGAGCAGTACTTC. Amino acid sequence: CASSPRAGMGYEQYF. J is TRBJ2-7 and V is TRBV9; TRBD2 matches at 7 bases. The junction had 11 bases not matched to a gene; V was cut back by 4 bases and J by 4 bases. The CDR3 has 15 amino acids. Germline loops: CDR1 SGDLS, CDR2 YYNGEE.

This clone came up many times. The chain employs TRBV19 and TRBJ1-6; D not resolved. The germline V gene encodes CDR1 LNHDA and CDR2 SQIVND (reference sequence). V lost 5 bases, J lost 10 bases, and 21 bases lay in between. CDR3 size: 16 residues. CDR3 region: CASSFTGPLGKSPLHF. CDR3 coding DNA: TGTGCCAGTAGTTTTACCGGGCCCCTTGGGAAATCACCCCTCCACTTT.

As to this clone: A much larger clonotype is one base distant, so this may be a read error. The same CDR3 arises from other DNA sequences in this sample as well. The gene calls are TRBV20-1 and TRBJ2-1, with no clear D. The germline gives CDR1 DFQATT, CDR2 SNEGSKA (reference sequence). V shed 3 bases and J shed 8 bases, with 8 bases lying between them. CDR3 length equals 11 residues. The DNA of the CDR3 is TGCAGTGCTAGCGCTGGTGATGAGCAGTTCTTC. This codes for CSASAGDEQFF.

This clone was seen ten or more times. The chain recombines TRBV9 with TRBJ2-5, with 10 bases identical to TRBD2. CDR1 and CDR2 (germline): SGDLS, YYNGEE. With V trimmed by 0 bases and J by 2 bases, 4 bases remained unmatched. The CDR3 consists of 16 residues. CDR3 protein: CASSVGAAGGQETQYF. As DNA, the CDR3 is TGTGCCAGCAGCGTAGGGGCAGCGGGAGGGCAAGAGACCCAGTACTTC.

As concerns this clone: A much bigger clone sits one base away, suggesting this may be a read error. The chain couples TRBV3-1 to TRBJ1-6, with a possible D match to TRBD1 (6 bases). Between the trimmed V and J ends, which lost 4 bases and 14 bases, there was a span of 18 bases. There are 14 residues in the CDR3. Germline V gene lookup returns CDR1 LGHDT and CDR2 YNNKEL (reference sequence). As DNA, the CDR3 is TGTGCCAGCAGCCTCGGGACACCTAGGTCATCCCTCCACTTT. Its protein is CASSLGTPRSSLHF.

This clone was detected many times. In DNA, the CDR3 is TGTGCCAGCGCATCACCAGATACGCAGTATTTT. Amino acid sequence: CASASPDTQYF. The chain links TRBV7-8 to TRBJ2-3; no reliable D call. V lost 8 bases and J 4 bases, leaving 7 bases between the germline ends. Germline V lookup: CDR1 SGHVS, CDR2 FQNEAQ. The CDR3 contains 11 residues.

As to this clone: The conserved phenylalanine or tryptophan is not found at the CDR3 terminus, so this likely reflects a read error. The DNA is omitted, as the CDR3 cannot be located on it reliably, and the CDR3 follows TCRdb's listing. This chain uses TRBV19 with TRBJ1-1; TRBD1 is the table's D call and was not checked against the DNA. The V gene's germline CDR1 is LNHDA and CDR2 SQIVND (reference sequence). The CDR3 is 14 amino acids in total, end residues counted. The CDR3 region is CASSPGTGHLESFL.

This clone has ten or more counts. The CDR3 loop is CASSLKGRWTDTQYF. CDR3 bases: TGTGCCAGCAGCTTAAAAGGCAGATGGACAGATACGCAGTATTTT. V usage is TRBV7-3 and J usage is TRBJ2-3; no clear D gene. This CDR3 spans 15 amino acids. CDR1 and CDR2 (germline): SGHTA, FQGTGA. Trimming stripped 1 base from V and 3 bases from J, with 11 bases between.

This clone was recorded at least ten times. This rearrangement joins TRBV7-8 to TRBJ2-7, with TRBD2 matching 8 bases. V shed 5 bases, J shed 0 bases, and the junction held 6 bases outside the gene matches. The CDR3 is 15 residues long. CDR1 and CDR2 from the germline V gene are SGHVS and FQNEAQ. The CDR3 spells CASSPAGGPSYEQYV. In DNA, the CDR3 is TGTGCCAGCAGCCCGGCGGGAGGCCCCTCCTACGAGCAGTACGTC.

This clone was observed at least ten times. The junction does not match germline at one end; this may be a read error. This sequence joins TRBV4-1 and TRBJ2-7; TRBD1 agrees at 8 bases. The CDR3 is made up of 15 amino acids. Germline V gene lookup returns CDR1 MGHRA and CDR2 YSYEKL. As DNA, the CDR3 is TGCGCCAGCAGCCAAGTCGGGACAGGTTCCTTCGAGCAGTACTTC. Translation gives CASSQVGTGSFEQYF.

This clone was recorded many times. This rearrangement joins TRBV3-1 to TRBJ1-2; D remains ambiguous. V was clipped by 6 bases and J by 4 bases, with 15 bases between them. The germline CDR1 and CDR2 sequences are LGHDT and YNNKEL (reference sequence). The length of the CDR3 is 14 residues. CDR3 region: CASSPRNWVYGYTF. CDR3 in DNA: TGTGCCAGCAGTCCCAGGAACTGGGTCTATGGCTACACCTTC.

This clone was observed a handful of times. This could be a read error, since a much larger clone is one nucleotide away. This specimen includes other DNA sequences encoding the same CDR3. The rearrangement links TRBV24-1 to TRBJ2-1; D call uncertain. This CDR3 comprises 12 residues. Trimming took off 9 bases at V and 5 bases at J, with 10 bases between the two ends. Looked up from germline, CDR1 is KGHDR and CDR2 is SFDVKD. CDR3 in DNA: TGTGCCACCGGGCGTGGCGACAATGAGCAGTTCTTC. Its protein product is CATGRGDNEQFF.

This clone has a count of ten or more. J is TRBJ2-1 and V is TRBV7-9; D remains unclear. The CDR3 is made up of 12 amino acids. Trimming shortened V by 4 bases and J by 7 bases, and 8 bases separated the two germline ends. CDR1 and CDR2 (germline): SEHNR, FQNEAQ (reference sequence). The CDR3 DNA reads as TGTGCCAGCAGCTCGACTGGGAATGAGCAGTTCTTC. Translated: CASSSTGNEQFF.

This clone appeared once. This chain joins TRBV20-1 and TRBJ1-2; D may be TRBD1 (5 bases). The CDR3 runs 12 residues. Germline V gives CDR1 DFQATT, CDR2 SNEGSKA (reference sequence). V lost 0 bases to trimming and J lost 6 bases, with 8 bases between them. This chain's CDR3 is CSARDEGNGYTF. CDR3 DNA: TGCAGTGCTAGAGATGAGGGGAATGGCTACACCTTC.

This clone has a count of ten or more. V is TRBV9 and J is TRBJ1-3; D is unresolved. The CDR3 covers 15 residues. Per germline, CDR1 SGDLS and CDR2 YYNGEE. The germline V and J ends were trimmed by 4 bases and 2 bases, with 13 bases remaining between them. This chain's CDR3 is CASSPTPDTGNTIYF. The CDR3, as DNA: TGTGCCAGCAGCCCAACGCCTGATACTGGAAACACCATATATTTT.

The sample holds many counts of this clone. Here the CDR3 DNA reads TGTGCCAGCAGCTTCCGCAGCTCGGGCACCGGGGAGCTGTTTTTT. Translation gives CASSFRSSGTGELFF. The chain couples TRBV7-8 to TRBJ2-2; no firm D call. CDR3 length: 15 amino acids. The germline CDR1 and CDR2 sequences are SGHVS and FQNEAQ. The V end was cut by 3 bases, the J end by 4 bases, with 12 bases between.

This clone has ten or more counts. CDR3 region: CASSPGVAGDVLTEAFF. In DNA, the CDR3 is TGTGCCAGCAGCCCAGGAGTTGCGGGGGACGTCTTGACTGAAGCTTTCTTT. The chain recombines TRBV7-8 with TRBJ1-1; possibly TRBD1 for D (5 bases). V was pared by 5 bases and J by 5 bases, with 24 bases between. This CDR3 contains 17 residues. Germline lookup yields CDR1 SGHVS and CDR2 FQNEAQ.

This clone has just a few counts. This sequence may be a read error, since a much larger clone differs from it by one base. The chain is built from TRBV9 and TRBJ2-1, with 7 bases identical to TRBD1. There are 15 residues in the CDR3. Germline V gene sequence: CDR1 SGDLS, CDR2 YYNGEE. J gave up 4 bases and V 2 bases, and 6 bases lay outside the gene matches. The CDR3 loop reads CASSVGDSLYNEQFF. CDR3 sequence (DNA): TGTGCCAGCAGCGTGGGGGACAGTCTTTACAATGAGCAGTTCTTC.

This clone was recorded a few times. Possible read error: a much larger clone is one base away. Other DNA sequences from this sample encode an identical CDR3 as well. This chain joins TRBV11-1 and TRBJ2-2, with TRBD2 matching 15 bases. J lost 11 bases, V lost 4 bases, and 14 bases had no gene match. Germline V gene lookup returns CDR1 SGHAT and CDR2 FQDESV (reference sequence). The CDR3 is 18 residues long. CDR3 nucleotide sequence: TGTGCCAGCAGCTCGAGCCCCGGACTAGCGGGAGGGTACGGTGAGCTGTTTTTT. It is translated as CASSSSPGLAGGYGELFF. Looking up the rest from reference TRBV11-1 and TRBJ2-2 gives the full variable domain: EAEVAQSPRYKITEKSQAVAFWCDPISGHATLYWYRQILGQGPELLVQFQDESVVDDSQLPKDRFSAERLKGVDSTLKIQPAELGDSAMYLCASSSSPGLAGGYGELFFGEGSRLTVL.

This clone was recorded at least ten times. This CDR3 is also generated by other DNA sequences in the sample. V gene TRBV5-1 combines with J gene TRBJ1-5, with 11 bases lining up with TRBD1. Per the germline V gene, CDR1 is SGHRS and CDR2 is YFSETQ. The V segment lost 4 bases and the J segment 6 bases; nucleotides outside the gene matches: 3. CDR3 size: 14 residues. In DNA form, the CDR3 reads TGCGCCAGCAGCGTAGGGACAGGGGGTCAGCCCCAGCATTTT. It encodes CASSVGTGGQPQHF.

This clone was observed many times. The chain employs TRBV24-1 and TRBJ2-7; TRBD1 matches 8 bases. Germline CDR1 is KGHDR and CDR2 is SFDVKD. With 4 bases clipped from V and 3 bases from J, the junction kept 10 bases outside the gene matches. The CDR3 totals 16 residues. The CDR3 loop reads CATSDWDRSVCYEQYV. CDR3 bases: TGTGCCACCAGTGACTGGGACAGGAGTGTTTGCTACGAGCAGTACGTC.

This clone was seen a few times. A read error may be the cause here, since a much bigger clone is one base away. The V call is TRBV11-1, the J call TRBJ2-1, with 8 bases that match TRBD2. The J segment lost 9 bases and the V segment lost 5 bases, leaving 12 bases of the junction unmatched. From germline, CDR1 is SGHAT and CDR2 FQDESV (reference sequence). The CDR3 runs to 15 residues. The CDR3 nucleotides are TGTGCCAGCAGCCCCCAATCGGGAGGGGCCGGTGAGCAGTTCTTC. Translation gives CASSPQSGGAGEQFF.

This clone occurred a few times. Relative to the germline gene, one junction end is altered; a read error may explain this. V and J are TRBV28 and TRBJ1-5; TRBD1 is a possible D gene (5 bases). Germline V CDR1 and CDR2: MDHEN, SYDVKM. The length of the CDR3 is 17 residues. CDR3 nucleotide sequence: TGTGCCAGTAGTTACGCCCGACTCAGGGCAAAAGGGCAGCCCCAGCATTTT. Protein: CASSYARLRAKGQPQHF.

This clone was detected ten times or more. The gene calls are TRBV12-5 and TRBJ2-2; the D gene is possibly TRBD2 (6 bases). Germline V gene sequence: CDR1 LGHNT, CDR2 FRNRAP. CDR3 length: 17 amino acids. The V and J ends lost 2 bases and 0 bases respectively, with 13 bases between them. The CDR3 sequence is CASGLSPGETNTGELFF. The CDR3 bases are TGTGCTAGTGGTTTGTCCCCGGGGGAGACGAACACCGGGGAGCTGTTTTTT.

This clone showed up many times. The chain couples TRBV10-2 to TRBJ2-1, with 11 bases matching TRBD2. V shed 8 bases, J shed 1 base, and the junction held 4 bases outside the gene matches. Germline V gives CDR1 WSHSY, CDR2 SAAADI. This CDR3 spans 15 amino acids. The CDR3 coding sequence is TGCGCCAGCTTACTAGCGGGAGATTCCTACAATGAGCAGTTCTTC. Translating gives CASLLAGDSYNEQFF.

This clone was seen at least ten times. This sequence joins TRBV29-1 and TRBJ2-5; 16 positions match TRBD2. V was pared by 7 bases and J by 5 bases, with 4 bases of the junction left unmatched. CDR1 is SQVTM, CDR2 ANQGSEA, per germline. The CDR3 runs to 14 residues. CDR3 in amino acids: CSAGTSGGAETQYF. CDR3 coding DNA: TGCAGCGCCGGGACTAGCGGGGGGGCGGAGACCCAGTACTTC.

The CDR3 spells CAWTRDSSGNTIYF. The CDR3 region has the DNA TGTGCCTGGACCAGGGACAGCTCTGGAAACACCATATATTTT. The chain has TRBV30 and TRBJ1-3; 7 bases fit TRBD1. The CDR3 contains 14 residues. The V segment lost 4 bases and the J segment 0 bases; nucleotides outside the gene matches: 3. Germline assignment: CDR1 GTSNPN and CDR2 SVGIG (reference sequence).

This clone was detected many times. The chain combines TRBV5-1 with TRBJ1-6; D is undetermined. The V end lost 3 bases, the J end lost 7 bases, and 11 bases lay between the germline ends. CDR3 size: 14 residues. Germline-derived CDR1 and CDR2 are SGHRS and YFSETQ. CDR3 loop: CASSYRTENSPLHF. The CDR3 DNA reads as TGCGCCAGCAGCTATAGGACGGAAAATTCACCCCTCCACTTT.